The 19 T cell receptor beta chains presented below share a single source sample, sequenced in a study of T cells in Graves' hyperthyroidism and ophthalmopathy. The TCR beta CDR3 regions underwent amplification using RNA transcripts as the source. First-round RT-PCR of the TCR CDR3 relied on the HTBI primer set. From the multiplex PCR reads, TCRdb called clonotypes with MiXCR, one entry per CDR3 protein. Of about 610,000 distinct CDR3 sequences in the sample, 46% were seen once. Sequenced: peripheral blood or thyroid tissue (not recorded which). The receptors shown here come from a woman younger than 30 with Graves' hyperthyroidism.

This clonotype was seen many times. This chain uses TRBV6-2 or TRBV6-3 with TRBJ1-6; D unresolved. This CDR3 has 15 amino acids. The ends were cut back, 4 bases at V and 15 bases at J, with 22 bases in the middle. Per germline, CDR1 MNHEY and CDR2 SVGEGT. Here the CDR3 reads CASSSAWAGYTSLHF. CDR3 nucleotide sequence: TGTGCCAGCAGTTCGGCTTGGGCAGGTTATACCAGCCTCCACTTT.

This clonotype was found many times. This chain uses TRBV29-1 with TRBJ1-2, with TRBD1 matching 8 bases. CDR1 SQVTM and CDR2 ANQGSEA come from the germline V gene. V lost 4 bases and J lost 4; bases outside the gene matches: 5. The CDR3 contains 13 residues. This CDR3 reads CSVAPGGSYGYTF. In DNA, the CDR3 is TGCAGCGTTGCCCCAGGGGGCAGCTATGGCTACACCTTC.

On this clonotype itself: A read error is possible here, since a much larger clone lies one base away. The V call is TRBV7-3, the J call TRBJ2-2; 9 bases fit TRBD1. The CDR3 totals 18 residues. Germline V gene data show CDR1 as SGHTA and CDR2 as FQGTGA. This chain's CDR3 is CASTPYPTGTGITGELLF. Here the CDR3 DNA reads TGTGCCAGCACCCCATACCCCACCGGGACAGGGATCACCGGGGAGCTGCTTTTT.

The chain uses TRBV20-1 and TRBJ2-1, with 7 nucleotides matching TRBD2. This CDR3 has 15 residues. CDR1 DFQATT and CDR2 SNEGSKA come from the germline V gene (reference sequence). The trim removed 2 bases at V and 2 bases at J, leaving 6 bases unmatched. The CDR3 loop is CSARLLAETYNEQFF. In DNA, the CDR3 is TGCAGTGCTAGACTTCTAGCGGAAACCTACAATGAGCAGTTCTTC.

A word on this clonotype: A much larger clone sits a single nucleotide away, making a read error possible. The chain links TRBV7-2 to TRBJ2-7; no clear D. The length of the CDR3 is 17 residues. V lost 1 base to trimming and J lost 2 bases, with 18 bases between them. Germline CDR1 SGHTA, CDR2 FQGNSA. The CDR3 nucleotides are TGTGCCAGCAGCTTAGGATCGGGCACTACTTCACCCTACGAGCAGTACTTC. Encoded protein: CASSLGSGTTSPYEQYF. The full variable domain, in which reference TRBV7-2 and TRBJ2-7 provide the parts outside the CDR3, is GAGVSQSPSNKVTEKGKDVELRCDPISGHTALYWYRQSLGQGLEFLIYFQGNSAPDKSGLPSDRFSAERTGGSVSTLTIQRTQQEDSAVYLCASSLGSGTTSPYEQYFGPGTRLTVT.

This clonotype has a count of ten or more. The V and J genes are TRBV11-1 and TRBJ2-7; D is uncertain. Germline values: CDR1 SGHAT, CDR2 FQDESV (reference sequence). V lost 5 bases and J 3 bases, leaving 17 bases between the germline ends. This CDR3 is built from 15 residues. The DNA for the CDR3 is TGTGCCAGCAGCCCAAAGACACGGAAAAACTACGAGCAGTACTTC. Protein sequence: CASSPKTRKNYEQYF.

In this sample, this clonotype turned up many times. This chain connects TRBV7-2 to TRBJ2-7; 9 bases are shared with TRBD2. The CDR3 length is 14 residues. Germline CDR1 reads SGHTA; CDR2 reads FQGNSA. Trimming cost V 4 bases and J 9 bases; bases outside gene matches: 10. For the CDR3, the DNA is TGTGCCAGCAGCTCGACTAGCGGAGGGGGCGGGCAGTACTTC. This codes for CASSSTSGGGGQYF.

Only one count was recorded for this clonotype. V usage is TRBV24-1 and J usage is TRBJ2-7; 10 nucleotides agree with TRBD2. With V trimmed by 8 bases and J by 3 bases, 6 bases remained unmatched. CDR3 length: 14 residues. Germline-derived CDR1 and CDR2 are KGHDR and SFDVKD. The chain's CDR3 is CATKPGTSDYEQYF. The CDR3 region has the DNA TGTGCCACCAAGCCCGGGACTAGCGACTACGAGCAGTACTTC.

This chain joins TRBV29-1 and TRBJ1-4, with 7 bases matching TRBD1. The CDR3 extends over 14 amino acids. CDR1 and CDR2 from the germline V gene are SQVTM and ANQGSEA. The ends lost 4 bases at V and 6 bases at J; junction bases unmatched: 8. The DNA for the CDR3 is TGCAGCGTTGCCACAACAGGGGTGGATGAAAAACTGTTTTTT. Translation gives CSVATTGVDEKLFF.

The count of this clonotype is one. This rearrangement joins TRBV10-3 to TRBJ2-1; 9 bases agree with TRBD2. The ends lost 4 bases at V and 6 bases at J; junction bases unmatched: 7. This CDR3 has 15 amino acids. Germline lookup yields CDR1 ENHRY and CDR2 SYGVKD. The CDR3 loop is CAISGRLAGVNEQFF. DNA for the CDR3: TGTGCCATCAGTGGGAGATTAGCGGGAGTCAATGAGCAGTTCTTC.

The rearrangement links TRBV6-1 to TRBJ1-2; D remains unclear. Germline V lookup: CDR1 MNHNS, CDR2 SASEGT. V lost 0 bases, J lost 9 bases, and 8 bases lay in between. The CDR3 is 12 residues long. The CDR3 DNA is TGTGCCAGCAGTGAAGCTAGCGGGAGCTACACCTTC. Amino acid sequence: CASSEASGSYTF.

The rearrangement joins TRBV7-3 to TRBJ2-7, with D possibly matching TRBD2 (6 bases). V gave up 0 bases and J gave up 4 bases, with 25 bases separating them. CDR1 and CDR2 (germline): SGHTA, FQGTGA. The CDR3 length is 19 residues. This CDR3 reads CASSLTLGPEAGLRYEQYF. The DNA for the CDR3 is TGTGCCAGCAGCTTAACGTTGGGACCTGAGGCGGGACTCAGGTACGAGCAGTACTTC. Full variable domain (outside the CDR3, taken from reference TRBV7-3 and TRBJ2-7): GAGVSQTPSNKVTEKGKYVELRCDPISGHTALYWYRQSLGQGPEFLIYFQGTGAADDSGLPNDRFFAVRPEGSVSTLKIQRTERGDSAVYLCASSLTLGPEAGLRYEQYFGPGTRLTVT.

The J gene is TRBJ1-2, the V gene TRBV9; D might be TRBD1 (6 bases). The V gene's germline CDR1 is SGDLS and CDR2 YYNGEE. The germline V and J ends were trimmed by 0 bases and 8 bases, with 11 bases remaining between them. The CDR3 has 13 residues. CDR3 protein: CASSVAATGGYTF. CDR3 DNA sequence: TGTGCCAGCAGCGTAGCTGCGACAGGCGGCTACACCTTC.

This clonotype was counted only a few times. The conserved final phenylalanine or tryptophan is absent from the CDR3, which likely points to a read error. The DNA is omitted, as the CDR3 cannot be located on it reliably, and the CDR3 follows TCRdb's listing. The V and J genes are TRBV15 and TRBJ1-5. Germline loops: CDR1 LNHNV, CDR2 YYDKDF (reference sequence). The CDR3 is made up of 8 amino acids, end residues included. This chain's CDR3 is CATSRMFI.

In this sample, this clonotype turned up many times. J is TRBJ2-7 and V is TRBV5-1, with TRBD1 matching over 7 bases. This CDR3 spans 15 amino acids. Germline lookup yields CDR1 SGHRS and CDR2 YFSETQ. Trimming removed 0 bases from V and 4 bases from J; junction bases left unmatched: 7. The CDR3 loop reads CASSLEWGQLYEQYF. The CDR3 DNA is TGCGCCAGCAGCTTGGAGTGGGGACAGCTATACGAGCAGTACTTC.

This clonotype was observed many times. J is TRBJ1-1 and V is TRBV7-8; D not certain. V was shortened by 5 bases and J by 2 bases, with 12 bases between the two germline ends. Germline assignment: CDR1 SGHVS and CDR2 FQNEAQ. There are 14 residues in the CDR3. The CDR3 DNA reads TGTGCCAGCAGCCCCGGGCTTTTAAACACTGAAGCTTTCTTT. Translating it yields CASSPGLLNTEAFF.

This clonotype occurred many times. The chain has TRBV6-5 and TRBJ2-5, with a weak D call TRBD1 (6 bases). The germline V gene encodes CDR1 MNHEY and CDR2 SVGAGI. The CDR3 has 15 residues. Trimming removed 2 bases at V and 0 bases at J, with 10 bases between. The CDR3 nucleotides are TGTGCCAGCAGTTACCCCGGGACATACCAAGAGACCCAGTACTTC. Its translation is CASSYPGTYQETQYF.

The rearrangement joins TRBV19 to TRBJ2-5; D is unresolved. Trimming shortened V by 4 bases and J by 2 bases, and 8 bases separated the two germline ends. There are 13 residues in the CDR3. The germline V gene encodes CDR1 LNHDA and CDR2 SQIVND (reference sequence). The CDR3 bases are TGTGCCAGTAGTAGGGCCCCACAAGAGACCCAGTACTTC. It encodes CASSRAPQETQYF.

This clonotype was counted many times. The CDR3 here is CASSYSYLAGANVLTF. CDR3 in DNA: TGTGCCAGCAGTTACTCGTACCTCGCTGGGGCCAACGTCCTGACTTTC. This rearrangement joins TRBV6-2 or TRBV6-3 to TRBJ2-6, with unresolved D. Trimming removed 0 bases at V and 2 bases at J, with 8 bases between. CDR1 MNHEY and CDR2 SVGEGT come from the germline V gene. CDR3 length equals 16 residues.